The rows below give T cell receptor beta chains drawn from one sample of a study of T cells in Graves' hyperthyroidism and ophthalmopathy. TCRdb re-analysed the multiplex PCR reads in MiXCR, keeping a single row per CDR3 protein. The top ten clones hold around a sixth of a sample with 460,000 or so distinct CDR3 sequences, about 15% of them seen once. Sequencing was carried out using blood. These receptors were obtained from a woman between 18 and 30 years old with Graves' hyperthyroidism. The CDR3 runs from the conserved cysteine through the conserved F or W. The size entry is marked missing in some rows and otherwise reads once, few, many or a size class.

J	V	size	CDR3
TRBJ1-6	TRBV10-3	many	CAISDYRGGESPLHF
TRBJ2-1	TRBV7-3	many	CASSLDRYNEQFF
TRBJ2-2	TRBV18	few	CASSPRTRGKTGELFF
TRBJ1-2	TRBV30	many	CAWMAGHGYTF
TRBJ2-1	TRBV20-1	.	CSARAGGPRDEQFF
TRBJ2-5	TRBV11-2	many	CASSWRTRFQETQYF
TRBJ2-7	TRBV5-1	few	CASSLEGASYEQYF
TRBJ2-1	TRBV19	many	CASSTGRLLSSYNEQFF
TRBJ1-1	TRBV2	many	CASSVKGMNTEAFF
TRBJ1-5	TRBV6-1	many	CASRDRGHNQPQHF
TRBJ2-6	TRBV20-1	many	CSAREGSGANVLTF
TRBJ1-5	TRBV4-1	few	CASSQTGTGVFQPQHF
TRBJ1-5	TRBV7-2	.	CASSFKGPSDQPQHF
TRBJ1-2	TRBV20-1	many	CSAEQHYGYTF
TRBJ2-1	TRBV2	.	CATLEGRGEQFF
TRBJ1-2	TRBV3-1	few	CASSLTTGGGYTF
TRBJ1-1	TRBV19	.	CASSLLDPHGVTEAFF
TRBJ1-6	TRBV20-1	few	CSAHAPRTGGSPLHF
TRBJ1-1	TRBV2	many	CASSEGPGEAFF
TRBJ2-3	TRBV5-6	many	CASSLGRPHTDTQYF
TRBJ2-7	TRBV15	many	CATRVSGDMYEQYF
TRBJ2-1	TRBV9	few	CASSVAGQGVRNEQFF
TRBJ2-7	TRBV20-1	many	CSARDPRTGTSTYEQYF
TRBJ2-7	TRBV19	many	CASSRGGYYEQYF
TRBJ2-5	TRBV12-3/TRBV12-4	many	CASSLLGREVVGTQYF
TRBJ2-3	TRBV12-3/TRBV12-4	many	CASSDGRTDTQYF
TRBJ2-7	TRBV9	many	CASSVGGSSYEQYF
TRBJ1-4	TRBV5-1	.	CASSQETSTNEKLFF
TRBJ1-1	TRBV5-4	few	CASSGQGIRMNTEAFF
TRBJ1-1	TRBV10-3	many	CATQPREYRNTEAFF
TRBJ2-6	TRBV7-8	many	CASSLEDRVGANVLTF
TRBJ2-5	TRBV10-3	many	CAISGGETQYF
TRBJ1-1	TRBV10-3	many	CAISEPSPPEAFF
TRBJ2-5	TRBV12-3/TRBV12-4	many	CATSSDREETQYF
TRBJ1-6	TRBV2	.	CASSEAGLHNSPLHF
TRBJ1-2	TRBV6-1	few	CASSGAGGTNYGYTF
TRBJ2-1	TRBV6-2/TRBV6-3	.	CASSYRGLAGEVNEQFF
TRBJ2-7	TRBV11-2	many	CASSLDNRDEQYF
TRBJ1-2	TRBV29-1	many	CSVESSYGYTF
TRBJ2-5	TRBV3-1	.	CASSSLAGSTSRQDEETQYF
TRBJ1-1	TRBV7-9	.	CASSPASRQRVTEAFF
TRBJ1-5	TRBV12-3/TRBV12-4	many	CASTRGHRDQPQHF
TRBJ2-1	TRBV19	few	CASSIPSIRRYNEQFF